This passage covers 9 T cell receptor beta chains from one sample sequenced in a study of CD8+CD57+ T cells in acquired aplastic anemia. Genomic DNA was employed as the template in profiling TCR beta VDJ and CDR3. TCRdb re-analysed the reads in MiXCR, keeping a single row per CDR3 protein. The sample has hundreds of thousands of distinct CDR3 sequences, 65% to 75% seen once. Sequencing was performed on sorted CD4+, CD8+, or CD8+CD57+ T cells (not recorded which) from PBMCs. All receptors come from a human donor in good health, serving as a control.

Of note for this clonotype: The junction differs from germline at one of its ends, possibly a read error. This sequence joins TRBV7-3 and TRBJ2-2; the D gene is possibly TRBD1 (5 bases). The V gene's germline CDR1 is SGHTA and CDR2 FQGTGA. The CDR3 is 15 amino acids. The CDR3 DNA reads TGTGCCACCAGCAGAGCTCAGACAGAGCACGGGGAGCTGTTTTTT. Its protein product is CATSRAQTEHGELFF.

This clonotype came up many times. This sequence joins TRBV7-2 and TRBJ2-3; D is tentatively TRBD1 or TRBD2 (5 bases each). CDR3 length equals 15 residues. Germline-derived CDR1 and CDR2 are SGHTA and FQGNSA. V was pared by 1 base and J by 6 bases, with 14 bases between. CDR3 in amino acids: CASSLGSGRSDTQYF. CDR3 coding DNA: TGTGCCAGCAGCTTAGGCTCGGGGCGTTCGGATACGCAGTATTTT.

The CDR3 spells CASIRGRGREQYF. CDR3 sequence (DNA): TGTGCCAGCATTCGGGGCAGGGGACGCGAGCAGTACTTC. The rearrangement links TRBV6-6 to TRBJ2-7; tentatively, D is TRBD1 (6 bases). The germline gives CDR1 MNHNY, CDR2 SVGAGI (reference sequence). The CDR3 has 13 amino acids. V was clipped by 7 bases and J by 6 bases, with 16 bases between them.

In the case of this clonotype: Since the CDR3 does not end with the conserved phenylalanine or tryptophan, this likely comes from a read error. Because the CDR3's place on the DNA is in doubt, the DNA is left out and the CDR3 is given as listed by TCRdb. The chain has TRBV7-9 and TRBJ1-1; the table calls TRBD1, which could not be checked here. The CDR3 has 13 residues if both end residues are counted. Per germline, CDR1 SEHNR and CDR2 FQNEAQ (reference sequence). The CDR3 loop is CASSLVGTNAAFG.

Comment on this clonotype: A much larger clone sits a single nucleotide away, making a read error possible. The conserved final phenylalanine or tryptophan is absent from the CDR3, which likely points to a read error. The V and J genes are TRBV7-2 and TRBJ1-2, with D unclear. Germline assignment: CDR1 SGHTA and CDR2 FQGNSA. V lost 5 bases, J lost 10 bases, and 11 bases lay in between. This CDR3 region has 11 residues. CDR3 in amino acids: CASSQARAYTY. The CDR3, as DNA: TGTGCCAGCAGCCAAGCTAGGGCCTACACCTAC.

Many counts were recorded for this clonotype. This CDR3 reads CASSLRTGANYGYTF. In DNA form, the CDR3 reads TGTGCCAGCAGCTTACGGACAGGGGCCAACTATGGCTACACCTTC. The gene calls are TRBV7-8 and TRBJ1-2; 9 bases align to TRBD1. The CDR3 consists of 15 residues. Germline V gene sequence: CDR1 SGHVS, CDR2 FQNEAQ. With 2 bases clipped from V and 2 bases from J, the junction kept 3 bases outside the gene matches.

This clonotype was seen many times. V gene TRBV12-3 or TRBV12-4 combines with J gene TRBJ1-6; no firm D call. The CDR3 is made up of 13 amino acids. V was trimmed by 8 bases and J by 6 bases, leaving 11 bases between them. For the CDR3, the DNA is TGTGCCAGCGGACGTTCCAGTAATTCACCCCTCCACTTT. This gives the protein CASGRSSNSPLHF.

The chain combines TRBV11-1 with TRBJ2-7, with TRBD2 identical over 12 bases. Germline-derived CDR1 and CDR2 are SGHAT and FQDESV (reference sequence). V shed 6 bases and J 3 bases; nucleotides not matched to a gene: 12. This CDR3 has 17 residues. CDR3 residues: CASSPRLAGALGYEQYF. As DNA, the CDR3 is TGTGCCAGCAGTCCACGACTAGCGGGAGCTCTGGGCTACGAGCAGTACTTC.

This clonotype was seen at least ten times. This sequence joins TRBV20-1 and TRBJ2-1, with 10 bases lining up with TRBD2. Unmatched junction bases numbered 12, after V lost 0 bases and J lost 10 bases. This CDR3 has 16 amino acids. Germline V gene lookup returns CDR1 DFQATT and CDR2 SNEGSKA (reference sequence). The CDR3 spells CSAREATSGSSLEQFF. CDR3 bases: TGCAGTGCTAGAGAAGCGACTAGCGGGTCGAGCCTAGAGCAGTTCTTC.